The T cell receptor (beta chain) described here comes from a study of metastatic and nonmetastatic thyroid tumors. Study-level results: Compared with benign nodules, malignant thyroid tumors were reported to have significantly higher TCR beta diversity in both blood and tumor.

No patient had received any treatment before thyroid surgery. How the authors handled the data: It was from CDR3 differences across clinicopathological groups that a distant-metastasis classifier for papillary thyroid cancer was built. MiXCR re-clonotyped the PCR reads for TCRdb. The V and J calls follow TCRdb's processing rather than the paper's. The table lists about 40,000 clones, about a sixth of them singletons, with around 3.9% in the top ten. Of note for this clone: The antigen is unknown.

Per the germline V gene, CDR1 is MNHGY and CDR2 is SVAAGI. V dropped 6 bases and J dropped 1; count of bases not matched to a gene: 8. The CDR3 has 17 residues. The clonotype was recovered from a female donor with papillary thyroid cancer or a benign thyroid nodule (not recorded which). Some clones in this sample may be carry-over from other donors' samples. Sequences were obtained from blood. The genes are TRBV6-9 and TRBJ2-6, with TRBD2 identical over 8 bases. The CDR3 protein is CASSYGGESSGANVLTF. The CDR3 DNA follows: TGTGCCAGCAGCTACGGGGGGGAGTCGTCTGGGGCCAACGTCCTGACTTTC.